This is a list of T cell receptor beta chains from one sample in a study of OX40 agonist ivuxolimab in advanced cancers. TCRdb's table, derived via immunoSEQ multiplex PCR, lists solely in-frame clones and lacks some. The data show around 60,000 clones, about 91% seen once. The material sequenced was CD4+ or CD8+ T cells sorted from blood, taken in a trial of the OX40 agonist ivuxolimab. The receptors originated from an adult with an advanced solid tumor such as melanoma, head and neck, liver or kidney cancer. The CDR3 runs from the conserved cysteine through the conserved F or W. D genes are given only for firm matches. A clone size is listed for some rows: how often the clone was seen (once, few, many), or a class if it is expanded.

>once|TRBV25-1|TRBD2|TRBJ2-1
CATQTGTTYNEQFF
TGTGCCACCCAGACGGGGACTACCTACAATGAGCAGTTCTTC
>-|TRBV6-1|TRBD2|TRBJ2-7
CASSEVQGLVRYEQYF
TGTGCCAGCAGTGAAGTTCAGGGACTAGTTCGGTACGAGCAGTACTTC
>-|TRBV6-5|TRBD1|TRBJ2-7
CASSYLQGQGIYEQYF
TGTGCCAGCAGTTACCTCCAGGGACAGGGAATCTACGAGCAGTACTTC
>few|TRBV27|-|TRBJ2-6
CASSFQGTSGANVLTF
TGTGCCAGCAGTTTTCAGGGAACCTCTGGGGCCAACGTCCTGACTTTC
>-|TRBV7-6|-|TRBJ2-1
CASSLGINEQFF
TGTGCCAGCAGCTTAGGGATCAATGAGCAGTTCTTC
>-|TRBV7-8|-|TRBJ2-7
CASSPGEPAGYEQYF
TGTGCCAGCTCACCAGGAGAACCGGCAGGCTACGAGCAGTACTTC
>once|TRBV12-5|TRBD2|TRBJ2-7
CASGTGLAGGYEQYF
TGTGCTAGTGGAACGGGACTAGCGGGAGGTTACGAGCAGTACTTC
>-|TRBV29-1|TRBD2|TRBJ2-7
CSAYSGNYYEQYF
TGCAGCGCTTACAGCGGGAACTACTACGAGCAGTACTTC
>-|TRBV29-1|-|TRBJ2-5
CSVEDPLRADTQETQYF
TGCAGCGTTGAAGATCCATTAAGGGCGGACACCCAAGAGACCCAGTACTTC
>-|TRBV6-5|-|TRBJ2-1
CASSYGTVSPGGEQFF
TGTGCCAGCAGTTACGGTACGGTTTCACCCGGCGGTGAGCAGTTCTTC
>once|TRBV2|-|TRBJ2-1
CANPESVVDPTNEQFF
TGTGCCAATCCGGAGAGCGTAGTAGATCCTACCAATGAGCAGTTCTTC
>-|TRBV27|-|TRBJ1-1
CASSLSEDTEAFF
TGTGCCAGCAGTTTATCCGAAGACACTGAAGCTTTCTTT
>once|TRBV14|-|TRBJ2-3
CASSQPGHYSTDTQYF
TGTGCCAGCAGCCAACCGGGACACTATAGCACAGATACGCAGTATTTT
>-|TRBV5-1|-|TRBJ1-1
CASSLYTDTEAFF
TGCGCCAGCAGCTTGTATACAGACACTGAAGCTTTCTTT
>-|TRBV15|TRBD2|TRBJ2-3
CATSPNPGLAGTGDTDTQYF
TGTGCCACCAGCCCCAACCCGGGACTAGCGGGGACAGGGGACACAGATACGCAGTATTTT